Presented here are 8 T cell receptor beta chains from one specimen sequenced in a study of cytomegalovirus exposure and HLA in healthy donors. PCR amplification relied on 60 Vbeta primers (plus 13 Jbeta primers). The data were produced by immunoSEQ multiplex PCR, yet TCRdb's version contains in-frame clones alone and is incomplete. Here the sample spans 120,000 or so clones, 75% to 85% being singletons. The sample was PBMCs. The receptors originated from a woman aged 50 to 60 in good health and CMV-seropositive.

Turning to this clone: Other nucleotide sequences from this sample produce the same CDR3. This sequence joins TRBV6-1 and TRBJ1-2, with TRBD1 identical over 11 bases. This CDR3 is built from 15 residues. V shed 1 base, J shed 5 bases, and the junction held 3 bases outside the gene matches. Germline CDR1 and CDR2: MNHNS and SASEGT. The CDR3 protein is CASSEGTGGLYGYTF. The DNA of the CDR3 is TGTGCCAGCAGTGAAGGGACAGGGGGCCTTTATGGCTACACCTTC.

Note on this clone: Other DNA sequences in this specimen translate into the identical CDR3. The chain carries TRBV30 and TRBJ1-5; D not certain. Germline lookup yields CDR1 GTSNPN and CDR2 SVGIG (reference sequence). The CDR3 is made up of 13 amino acids. V lost 2 bases to trimming and J lost 4 bases, with 9 bases between them. The CDR3 sequence is CAWSSSPNQPQHF. The CDR3 DNA follows: TGTGCCTGGAGTTCGTCTCCTAATCAGCCCCAGCATTTT.

The V call is TRBV11-3, the J call TRBJ2-7; 9 bases fit TRBD2. Germline V CDR1 and CDR2: SGHNT, YENEEA. The CDR3 extends over 12 amino acids. V shed 5 bases, J shed 6 bases, and the junction held 2 bases outside the gene matches. Here the CDR3 DNA reads TGTGCCAGCAGCCTAGCGGGGATCGAGCAGTACTTC. Translated: CASSLAGIEQYF.

The J gene is TRBJ2-7, the V gene TRBV4-3, with TRBD2 matching 9 bases. The CDR3 sequence is 15 residues long. J was trimmed by 1 base and V by 1 base; bases with no gene match: 2. CDR1 is LGHNA and CDR2 is YSLEER in the germline V gene. CDR3 region: CASSQVLAGSYEQYF. The CDR3 coding sequence is TGCGCCAGCAGCCAAGTCCTAGCGGGGTCCTACGAGCAGTACTTC.

The chain combines TRBV18 with TRBJ2-2; D is ambiguous. The V gene lost 6 bases and the J gene lost 5 bases, with 13 bases spanning the gap. The CDR3 sequence is 14 residues long. Germline lookup yields CDR1 KGHSH and CDR2 LQKENI. CDR3 residues: CASSQDRQTGELFF. The CDR3 DNA follows: TGTGCCAGCTCCCAGGATCGGCAGACCGGGGAGCTGTTTTTT.

The chain combines TRBV5-1 with TRBJ1-6, with D maybe TRBD1 (5 bases). The CDR3 has 15 amino acids. The V and J ends lost 0 bases and 7 bases respectively, with 11 bases between them. Germline V gene data show CDR1 as SGHRS and CDR2 as YFSETQ. The CDR3 DNA sequence: TGCGCCAGCAGCTTGGGGGGGGTTGAGAATTCACCCCTCCACTTT. Translation: CASSLGGVENSPLHF.

The chain couples TRBV6-1 to TRBJ1-2; no reliable D call. CDR1 MNHNS and CDR2 SASEGT come from the germline V gene. The CDR3 extends over 16 amino acids. With 3 bases removed from V and 0 bases from J, the gap between germline ends came to 14 bases. The CDR3 is CASSDSVSRANYGYTF. As DNA, the CDR3 is TGTGCCAGCAGTGATTCCGTCTCCCGAGCTAACTATGGCTACACCTTC.

This rearrangement joins TRBV5-1 to TRBJ1-1; D is uncertain. Per the germline V gene, CDR1 is SGHRS and CDR2 is YFSETQ. This CDR3 comprises 12 residues. V lost 0 bases and J 5 bases, leaving 5 bases between the germline ends. CDR3 amino acids: CASSLARTEAFF. CDR3 DNA sequence: TGCGCCAGCAGCTTGGCGAGAACTGAAGCTTTCTTT.